These 26 T cell receptor beta chains share one sample of origin, sequenced in a study of T-cell reconstitution after alpha-beta-depleted transplantation in children. As it was prepared, the TCRbeta library received unique molecular identifiers. TCRdb used MiXCR to reprocess the PCR reads, holding one entry per CDR3 protein. The data hold approximately 200,000 distinct CDR3 sequences, with approximately 15% observed a single time. The source material was PBMCs from the stem cell graft donor, sampled from the stem cell graft. Receptors originate from a human donor who donated a stem cell graft to a child with acute lymphoblastic leukemia.

This clonotype was seen repeatedly, ten times or more. The CDR3 region is CASSLAGLGYTF. The CDR3 DNA is TGTGCCAGCAGCTTAGCGGGGCTAGGCTACACCTTC. V gene TRBV7-2 combines with J gene TRBJ1-2; tentative D call: TRBD1 (5 bases). This CDR3 contains 12 residues. V dropped 0 bases and J dropped 8 bases, with 7 bases sitting between them. Germline-derived CDR1 and CDR2 are SGHTA and FQGNSA.

This clonotype was counted a few times. The chain joins TRBV5-1 to TRBJ2-3; no firm D call. V was trimmed by 2 bases and J by 4 bases, leaving 11 bases between them. The CDR3 spans 14 residues. The germline gives CDR1 SGHRS, CDR2 YFSETQ. The CDR3 DNA reads TGCGCCAGCAGCTTCACGGGTCGCCCAGATACGCAGTATTTT. Translated: CASSFTGRPDTQYF.

This chain links TRBV28 with TRBJ1-5; D uncertain. The CDR3 loop spans 14 amino acids. Germline V gene data show CDR1 as MDHEN and CDR2 as SYDVKM. V dropped 6 bases and J dropped 0 bases, with 9 bases sitting between them. The CDR3 DNA reads as TGTGCCAGCAGCCCCAGTTCTAGCAATCAGCCCCAGCATTTT. Translation: CASSPSSSNQPQHF. Full variable domain (rest looked up from reference TRBV28 and TRBJ1-5): DVKVTQSSRYLVKRTGEKVFLECVQDMDHENMFWYRQDPGLGLRLIYFSYDVKMKEKGDIPEGYSVSREKKERFSLILESASTNQTSMYLCASSPSSSNQPQHFGDGTRLSIL.

The J gene is TRBJ2-3, the V gene TRBV28; the match to TRBD2 covers 12 bases. With V trimmed by 11 bases and J by 2 bases, 5 bases remained unmatched. Germline V gives CDR1 MDHEN, CDR2 SYDVKM. The length of the CDR3 is 14 residues. CDR3 coding DNA: TGTGCCTCTACTAGCGGGGGGAACACAGATACGCAGTATTTT. Its translation is CASTSGGNTDTQYF.

This clonotype was observed many times. The V call is TRBV18, the J call TRBJ2-3; D is unresolved. The V gene's germline CDR1 is KGHSH and CDR2 LQKENI. CDR3 length: 14 amino acids. V gave up 2 bases and J gave up 0 bases, with 6 bases separating them. The CDR3 loop is CASSPGSSTDTQYF. The CDR3 nucleotides are TGTGCCAGCTCACCAGGATCGAGCACAGATACGCAGTATTTT.

In its sample, this clonotype was seen many times. The V and J genes are TRBV5-5 and TRBJ2-7, with D possibly being TRBD1 (5 bases). CDR3 size: 14 residues. The V gene's germline CDR1 is SGHKS and CDR2 YYEKEE (reference sequence). V shed 3 bases and J shed 1 base, with 11 bases lying between them. The CDR3 sequence is CASSWGPDSYEQYF. The CDR3 bases are TGTGCCAGCAGCTGGGGCCCGGATTCCTACGAGCAGTACTTC.

This clonotype was seen ten or more times. The chain couples TRBV14 to TRBJ1-5; 10 bases are shared with TRBD1. The CDR3 is made up of 21 amino acids. The V gene end was trimmed by 3 bases and the J gene end by 4 bases; junction bases not matched to a gene: 21. Germline V CDR1 and CDR2: SGHDN, FVKESK. The CDR3 is CASSHPGTGVLNQLRNQPQHF. CDR3 DNA sequence: TGTGCCAGCAGCCATCCCGGGACAGGGGTTCTTAACCAGCTGAGGAATCAGCCCCAGCATTTT.

The V call is TRBV5-1, the J call TRBJ2-5, with TRBD2 matching over 8 bases. Germline lookup yields CDR1 SGHRS and CDR2 YFSETQ. The ends lost 3 bases at V and 5 bases at J; junction bases unmatched: 21. This CDR3 region has 19 residues. CDR3 amino acids: CASSSRPGQRETLWETQYF. CDR3 bases: TGCGCCAGCAGCTCACGGCCCGGGCAGCGGGAGACCCTATGGGAGACCCAGTACTTC.

This clonotype came up many times. The chain recombines TRBV12-3 or TRBV12-4 with TRBJ2-7, with D possibly being TRBD2 (6 bases). Trimming left V 8 bases short and J 0 bases short, with 11 bases between. This CDR3 is 13 amino acids long. CDR3 in amino acids: CASGPSVSYEQYF. As DNA, the CDR3 is TGTGCCAGCGGGCCTAGCGTCTCCTACGAGCAGTACTTC.

In the case of this clonotype: Being one base from a much bigger clone, this may be a read error. The chain joins TRBV11-2 to TRBJ2-1, with no clear D. Germline CDR1 and CDR2: SGHAT and FQNNGV. This CDR3 is built from 12 residues. CDR3 protein: CDSSLGSNGQFF. DNA of the CDR3: TGTGACAGCAGCTTAGGGTCCAATGGGCAGTTCTTC.

This clonotype was counted ten times or more. V and J are TRBV20-1 and TRBJ2-3, with D perhaps matching TRBD1 (6 bases). The CDR3 runs to 19 residues. Looked up from germline, CDR1 is DFQATT and CDR2 is SNEGSKA (reference sequence). Trimming left V 2 bases short and J 4 bases short, with 28 bases between. The CDR3 loop is CSARPIYRGGHGRADTQYF. The CDR3 DNA sequence: TGCAGTGCTAGACCGATATATAGAGGGGGTCACGGGCGCGCAGATACGCAGTATTTT.

This clonotype appeared many times. The V and J genes are TRBV3-1 and TRBJ1-1, with TRBD1 as a possible D gene (5 bases). The CDR3 is 21 amino acids. Trimming pared 0 bases from V and 1 base from J, leaving 27 bases between. Germline CDR1 reads LGHDT; CDR2 reads YNNKEL (reference sequence). CDR3 loop: CASSQDLAGVWGSRGNTEAFF. CDR3 nucleotide sequence: TGTGCCAGCAGCCAAGATCTTGCTGGGGTTTGGGGGAGTAGAGGGAACACTGAAGCTTTCTTT.

This clonotype showed up many times. This rearrangement joins TRBV20-1 to TRBJ2-2; maybe TRBD2 (5 bases). This CDR3 comprises 15 residues. Germline lookup yields CDR1 DFQATT and CDR2 SNEGSKA (reference sequence). V lost 3 bases to trimming and J lost 4 bases, with 15 bases between them. CDR3 DNA sequence: TGCAGTGCTAGGGCCCGGGGATGGAGCACCGGGGAGCTGTTTTTT. It encodes CSARARGWSTGELFF.

This clonotype was detected a few times. V usage is TRBV5-1 and J usage is TRBJ2-1; 9 bases line up with TRBD1. The J segment lost 4 bases and the V segment lost 0 bases, leaving 2 bases of the junction unmatched. In germline, CDR1 is SGHRS, CDR2 YFSETQ. The CDR3 runs 15 residues. CDR3 DNA: TGCGCCAGCAGCTTGGAACAGGGGGCATACAATGAGCAGTTCTTC. This sequence encodes CASSLEQGAYNEQFF.

This sequence joins TRBV5-1 and TRBJ2-7; 12 bases fit TRBD1. V was pared by 1 base and J by 5 bases, with 7 bases of the junction left unmatched. The germline gives CDR1 SGHRS, CDR2 YFSETQ. The CDR3 totals 16 residues. CDR3 loop: CASSLKLRDRGHEQYF. CDR3 coding DNA: TGCGCCAGCAGCTTGAAGTTAAGGGACAGGGGGCACGAGCAGTACTTC.

This clonotype was counted ten times or more. In DNA form, the CDR3 reads TGTGCCAGCTATCAAACTACAGGGCTCAATGAGCAGTTCTTC. Translated: CASYQTTGLNEQFF. This chain connects TRBV18 to TRBJ2-1, with D possibly matching TRBD1 (6 bases). CDR1 and CDR2 (germline): KGHSH, LQKENI. The V and J ends lost 7 bases and 6 bases respectively, with 16 bases between them. The CDR3 is 14 residues long. The complete variable domain, with remaining parts taken from reference TRBV18 and TRBJ2-1, reads NAGVMQNPRHLVRRRGQEARLRCSPMKGHSHVYWYRQLPEEGLKFMVYLQKENIIDESGMPKERFSAEFPKEGPSILRIQQVVRGDSAAYFCASYQTTGLNEQFFGPGTRLTVL.

This clonotype was found many times. This chain uses TRBV12-3 or TRBV12-4 with TRBJ2-5, with unresolved D. V lost 6 bases, J lost 4 bases, and 12 bases lay in between. The CDR3 is 13 amino acids. The CDR3 is CASRPRVRETQYF. Here the CDR3 DNA reads TGTGCCAGCAGGCCCCGGGTTAGAGAGACCCAGTACTTC.

This rearrangement joins TRBV5-6 to TRBJ2-7; D not resolved. V dropped 8 bases and J dropped 3 bases, with 15 bases sitting between them. Germline-derived CDR1 and CDR2 are SGHDT and YYEEEE. CDR3 length equals 13 residues. CDR3 protein: CARSLGRHYEQYF. CDR3 sequence (DNA): TGTGCCAGGAGCCTCGGGCGGCACTACGAGCAGTACTTC.

This clonotype was seen repeatedly, ten times or more. This chain joins TRBV29-1 and TRBJ2-2; D may correspond to TRBD1 or TRBD2 (5 bases each). Trimming took off 6 bases at V and 5 bases at J, with 7 bases between the two ends. Germline CDR1 and CDR2: SQVTM and ANQGSEA. This CDR3 contains 11 residues. The CDR3 nucleotides read TGCAGCGTGGGGGAAACCGGGGAGCTGTTTTTT. Translated, it gives CSVGETGELFF.

This clonotype was counted a few times. The V gene is TRBV20-1, the J gene TRBJ2-4; 10 bases are shared with TRBD2. This CDR3 contains 15 residues. Looked up from germline, CDR1 is DFQATT and CDR2 is SNEGSKA (reference sequence). V lost 0 bases to trimming and J lost 6 bases; unmatched junction nucleotides: 5. CDR3 DNA sequence: TGCAGTGCTAGAGATCGAGGACTAGCGGTAAACATTCAGTACTTC. As protein: CSARDRGLAVNIQYF.

A single count supports this clonotype. A read error is possible here, since a much larger clone lies one base away. The chain uses TRBV29-1 and TRBJ1-4, with D unresolved. The CDR3 covers 16 residues. Deletions cut 2 bases from V and 10 bases from J, with 23 bases between. CDR1 is SQVTM and CDR2 is ANQGSEA in the germline V gene. The DNA of the CDR3 is TGCAGCGTTGAACATTTAAAGGCGGCCGAACGCGGAAAACTGTTTTTT. Translated: CSVEHLKAAERGKLFF.

This clonotype was detected a few times. This sequence joins TRBV5-1 and TRBJ2-7, with D tentatively TRBD1 (5 bases). The CDR3 extends over 15 amino acids. Germline V CDR1 and CDR2: SGHRS, YFSETQ. The V end lost 0 bases, the J end lost 2 bases, and 12 bases lay between the germline ends. The CDR3 DNA reads TGCGCCAGCAGCTTGGGAGCTGGACAACCCTACGAGCAGTACTTC. This gives the protein CASSLGAGQPYEQYF.

This chain uses TRBV7-3 with TRBJ2-3; no firm D call. CDR1 and CDR2 (germline): SGHTA, FQGTGA. The CDR3 sequence is 13 residues long. With 4 bases removed from V and 4 bases from J, the gap between germline ends came to 9 bases. CDR3 residues: CASSSIGPDTQYF. The DNA for the CDR3 is TGTGCCAGCAGCTCGATCGGTCCAGATACGCAGTATTTT.

This clonotype was seen repeatedly, ten times or more. The V and J genes are TRBV11-2 and TRBJ2-4; 7 positions agree with TRBD1. There are 19 residues in the CDR3. CDR1 and CDR2 (germline): SGHAT, FQNNGV. J lost 3 bases, V lost 2 bases, and 16 bases had no gene match. CDR3 residues: CASSLFQGRDRVDKNIQYF. The DNA of the CDR3 is TGTGCCAGCAGCTTATTTCAGGGGCGAGACAGGGTTGACAAAAACATTCAGTACTTC.

This rearrangement joins TRBV6-5 to TRBJ2-7; TRBD2 matches 10 bases. After removal of 2 bases from V and 1 base from J, the junction contained 5 bases not matched to a gene. The CDR3 is 16 amino acids. From germline, CDR1 is MNHEY and CDR2 SVGAGI. CDR3 in amino acids: CASSYRTSGGSYEQYF. In DNA, the CDR3 is TGTGCCAGCAGTTACCGGACTAGCGGCGGATCCTACGAGCAGTACTTC.

This clonotype was found a few times. The genes are TRBV12-3 or TRBV12-4 and TRBJ2-1; 12 bases align to TRBD2. Trimming removed 6 bases from V and 4 bases from J; junction bases left unmatched: 4. The CDR3 is made up of 15 amino acids. The CDR3 loop reads CASRYGTSGYNEQFF. CDR3 sequence (DNA): TGTGCCAGCAGGTACGGGACTAGCGGGTACAATGAGCAGTTCTTC.